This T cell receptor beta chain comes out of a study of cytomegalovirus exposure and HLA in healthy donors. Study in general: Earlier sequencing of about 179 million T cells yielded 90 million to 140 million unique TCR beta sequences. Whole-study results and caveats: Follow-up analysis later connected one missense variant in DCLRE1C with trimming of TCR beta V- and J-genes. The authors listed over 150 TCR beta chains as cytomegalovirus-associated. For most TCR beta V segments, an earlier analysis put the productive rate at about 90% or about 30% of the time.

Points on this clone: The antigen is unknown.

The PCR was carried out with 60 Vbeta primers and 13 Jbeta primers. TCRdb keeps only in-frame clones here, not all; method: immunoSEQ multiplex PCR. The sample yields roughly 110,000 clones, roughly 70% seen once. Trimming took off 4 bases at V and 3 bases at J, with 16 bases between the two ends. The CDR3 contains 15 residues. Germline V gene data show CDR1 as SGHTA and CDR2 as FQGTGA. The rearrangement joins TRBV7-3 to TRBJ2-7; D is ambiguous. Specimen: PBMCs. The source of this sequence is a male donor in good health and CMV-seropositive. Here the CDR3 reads CASSSNPGSHYEQYF. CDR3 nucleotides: TGTGCCAGCAGCTCTAATCCCGGGTCGCACTACGAGCAGTACTTC.